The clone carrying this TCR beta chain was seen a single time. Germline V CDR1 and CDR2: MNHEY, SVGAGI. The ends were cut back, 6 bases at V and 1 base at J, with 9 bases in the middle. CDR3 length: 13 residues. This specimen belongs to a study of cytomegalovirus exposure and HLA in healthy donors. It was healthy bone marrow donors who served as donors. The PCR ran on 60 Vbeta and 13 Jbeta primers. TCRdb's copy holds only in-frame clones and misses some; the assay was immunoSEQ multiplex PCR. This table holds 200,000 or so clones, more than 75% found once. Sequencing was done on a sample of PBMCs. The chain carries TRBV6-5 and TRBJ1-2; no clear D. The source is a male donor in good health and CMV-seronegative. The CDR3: CASSPTINYGYTF. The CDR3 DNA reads TGTGCCAGCAGCCCGACAATTAACTATGGCTACACCTTC.